This T cell receptor beta chain was observed in a study of cytomegalovirus exposure and HLA in healthy donors. Study-wide context: The study's early data release held tens of millions of unique TCRs from HLA-typed donors.

The PCR used 60 Vbeta and 13 Jbeta primers. TCRdb keeps only in-frame clones here, not all; method: immunoSEQ multiplex PCR. Altogether 150,000 or so clones are present, around 73% being singletons, with the ten largest covering around 1.6%. The length of the CDR3 is 14 residues. The germline V and J ends were trimmed by 4 bases and 9 bases, with 17 bases remaining between them. Germline loops: CDR1 SGHRS, CDR2 YFSETQ. The V and J genes are TRBV5-1 and TRBJ1-3; D is possibly TRBD1 (6 bases). Sequenced: PBMCs. This receptor was identified in a woman between 18 and 30 years old in good health and CMV-seronegative. CDR3 DNA: TGCGCCAGCAGCCCCACTACAGGGTTCGGCACCATATATTTT. Residues: CASSPTTGFGTIYF.